The 21 T cell receptor beta chains given below trace back to one sample, sequenced in a study of T-cell reconstitution after alpha-beta-depleted transplantation in children. Using unique molecular identifiers, the investigators prepared the TCRbeta library. TCRdb reanalysed the PCR reads using MiXCR and keeps one entry per CDR3 protein. Altogether more than 150,000 distinct CDR3 sequences are present, 13% to 15% being singletons, with the ten largest covering about 13%. Sequenced material: PBMCs from the stem cell graft donor, taken from the stem cell graft. The receptors here all came from a human donor who donated a stem cell graft to a child with acute lymphoblastic leukemia.

This clonotype was counted at least ten times. The chain uses TRBV20-1 and TRBJ1-4, with 7 nucleotides matching TRBD1. Per germline, CDR1 DFQATT and CDR2 SNEGSKA (reference sequence). The CDR3 has 13 residues. After removal of 3 bases from V and 8 bases from J, the junction contained 6 bases not matched to a gene. The CDR3, as DNA: TGCAGTGCTAGCCACAGGGGAGACGAAAAACTGTTTTTT. As protein: CSASHRGDEKLFF.

This clonotype was detected ten times or more. This chain connects TRBV25-1 to TRBJ2-4, with unresolved D. CDR3 length: 13 amino acids. Trimming pared 3 bases from V and 7 bases from J, leaving 10 bases between. Germline-derived CDR1 and CDR2 are MGHDK and SYGVNS. CDR3 in DNA: TGTGCCAGCAGTGAGGCAGGTTGGAACATTCAGTACTTC. This translates into CASSEAGWNIQYF.

Ten or more counts support this clonotype. The chain combines TRBV7-9 with TRBJ2-3; weak D call: TRBD2 (5 bases). Trimming took off 8 bases at V and 3 bases at J, with 18 bases between the two ends. The CDR3 has 15 residues. CDR1 is SEHNR, CDR2 FQNEAQ, per germline (reference sequence). This CDR3 is CASRGVSGLTDTQYF. Here the CDR3 DNA reads TGTGCCAGCCGAGGAGTTTCGGGATTAACAGATACGCAGTATTTT.

This rearrangement joins TRBV7-9 to TRBJ2-3, with 8 bases matching TRBD2. This CDR3 region has 15 residues. V dropped 8 bases and J dropped 4; count of bases not matched to a gene: 11. Germline-derived CDR1 and CDR2 are SEHNR and FQNEAQ (reference sequence). The CDR3 loop reads CASPPGGSSSDTQYF. Here the CDR3 DNA reads TGTGCCAGCCCACCGGGAGGGAGCAGTTCAGATACGCAGTATTTT.

This clonotype was seen ten or more times. This chain links TRBV30 with TRBJ1-4; no reliable D call. Germline CDR1 GTSNPN, CDR2 SVGIG (reference sequence). This CDR3 contains 14 residues. Trimming left V 2 bases short and J 3 bases short, with 10 bases between. CDR3 DNA: TGTGCCTGGAGTCGAAAGGCCTCTAATGAAAAACTGTTTTTT. Amino acids: CAWSRKASNEKLFF.

This clonotype was seen ten or more times. This sequence joins TRBV12-3 or TRBV12-4 and TRBJ1-6; D is possibly TRBD1 (5 bases). The CDR3 spans 18 residues. V was pared by 1 base and J by 7 bases, with 20 bases between. As DNA, the CDR3 is TGTGCCAGCAGTTTAGGGGGGGTTCGTCACGATGAGAATTCACCCCTCCACTTT. This translates into CASSLGGVRHDENSPLHF.

The sample holds many counts of this clonotype. V usage is TRBV20-1 and J usage is TRBJ2-1; 8 bases align to TRBD1. This CDR3 region has 18 residues. CDR1 is DFQATT, CDR2 SNEGSKA, per germline (reference sequence). V lost 0 bases, J lost 4 bases, and 14 bases stayed unmatched. In DNA form, the CDR3 reads TGCAGTGCTAGAGATCTTATGTACCGGGACAGGCTATACAATGAGCAGTTCTTC. It yields the protein CSARDLMYRDRLYNEQFF.

The chain couples TRBV6-2 or TRBV6-3 to TRBJ1-5; 10 nucleotides match TRBD1. Looked up from germline, CDR1 is MNHEY and CDR2 is SVGEGT. CDR3 length: 14 amino acids. J lost 5 bases, V lost 5 bases, and 3 bases had no gene match. The DNA of the CDR3 is TGTGCCAGCAGTCCGACAGGGGGCTATCAGCCCCAGCATTTT. It is translated as CASSPTGGYQPQHF.

This clonotype was counted at least ten times. V and J are TRBV5-1 and TRBJ2-1, with TRBD1 matching 9 bases. Trimming cost V 2 bases and J 6 bases; bases outside gene matches: 6. Looked up from germline, CDR1 is SGHRS and CDR2 is YFSETQ. This CDR3 is 15 amino acids long. The CDR3 is CASSFRDRDSNEQFF. The CDR3 coding sequence is TGCGCCAGCAGCTTCCGGGACAGGGACTCCAATGAGCAGTTCTTC.

This clonotype has at least ten counts. This chain connects TRBV5-1 to TRBJ2-1; D may be TRBD2 (5 bases). V lost 3 bases and J lost 1, with 14 bases in between. Looked up from germline, CDR1 is SGHRS and CDR2 is YFSETQ. The CDR3 spans 16 residues. The CDR3 is CASSSPDYPSYNEQFF. The CDR3 DNA reads as TGCGCCAGCAGCTCTCCTGACTACCCTTCCTACAATGAGCAGTTCTTC.

This clonotype was observed at least ten times. The gene calls are TRBV20-1 and TRBJ2-5; 9 bases match TRBD2. The CDR3 loop spans 15 amino acids. The junction had 7 bases not matched to a gene; V was cut back by 3 bases and J by 2 bases. Germline CDR1 DFQATT, CDR2 SNEGSKA (reference sequence). The CDR3 loop is CSARTSGPEQETQYF. As DNA, the CDR3 is TGCAGTGCTAGGACTAGCGGTCCTGAGCAAGAGACCCAGTACTTC.

This clonotype was recorded a few times. The gene calls are TRBV11-2 and TRBJ2-7, with D perhaps matching TRBD2 (5 bases). This CDR3 is 15 amino acids long. V was trimmed by 5 bases and J by 2 bases, leaving 16 bases between them. CDR1 is SGHAT, CDR2 FQNNGV, per germline. CDR3 sequence (DNA): TGTGCCAGCAGCGAGGAGGTCCAGCTTACCTACGAGCAGTACTTC. Amino acid sequence: CASSEEVQLTYEQYF.

This sequence joins TRBV5-6 and TRBJ2-1; no reliable D call. The V gene lost 4 bases and the J gene lost 0 bases, with 8 bases spanning the gap. CDR3 size: 14 residues. The germline gives CDR1 SGHDT, CDR2 YYEEEE. The CDR3 nucleotides read TGTGCCAGCAGCCTCCAGAGCTCCTACAATGAGCAGTTCTTC. It is translated as CASSLQSSYNEQFF.

The J gene is TRBJ1-1, the V gene TRBV12-3 or TRBV12-4; the D gene is possibly TRBD1 (5 bases). V was pared by 6 bases and J by 3 bases, with 14 bases between. CDR3 length: 14 amino acids. CDR3 protein: CASRGRLSYTEAFF. DNA of the CDR3: TGTGCCAGCAGGGGACGCCTAAGCTACACTGAAGCTTTCTTT.

Ten or more counts support this clonotype. The chain combines TRBV24-1 with TRBJ2-7; D unresolved. Germline V gene data show CDR1 as KGHDR and CDR2 as SFDVKD. Trimming took off 7 bases at V and 6 bases at J, with 3 bases between the two ends. The CDR3 has 9 residues. CDR3 nucleotide sequence: TGTGCCACCAGGGGCGAGCAGTACTTC. This encodes CATRGEQYF.

This clonotype was seen a single time. The rearrangement uses TRBV7-6 and TRBJ2-5, with TRBD1 as a possible D gene (6 bases). V lost 2 bases and J 5 bases, leaving 15 bases between the germline ends. The CDR3 spans 15 residues. Germline CDR1 reads SGHVS; CDR2 reads FNYEAQ. The CDR3 sequence is CASSLKQGNGETQYF. CDR3 bases: TGTGCCAGCAGCTTAAAACAGGGTAACGGGGAGACCCAGTACTTC.

This clonotype was counted ten times or more. The chain is built from TRBV20-1 and TRBJ2-3; TRBD2 is a possible D gene (6 bases). Germline-derived CDR1 and CDR2 are DFQATT and SNEGSKA (reference sequence). The CDR3 has 12 residues. V was clipped by 4 bases and J by 3 bases, with 8 bases between them. The CDR3 here is CSATGETDTQYF. As DNA, the CDR3 is TGCAGTGCTACGGGAGAGACAGATACGCAGTATTTT.

The chain combines TRBV25-1 with TRBJ2-5; weak D call: TRBD1 (6 bases). Germline values: CDR1 MGHDK, CDR2 SYGVNS. Trimming removed 7 bases at V and 12 bases at J, with 15 bases between. The CDR3 has 11 residues. CDR3 sequence: CASILRGFKYF. The CDR3 DNA follows: TGTGCCAGCATCCTCAGGGGCTTTAAGTACTTC.

Many counts were recorded for this clonotype. The chain is built from TRBV10-3 and TRBJ2-7, with D tentatively TRBD1 (6 bases). The CDR3 runs to 15 residues. Germline V gene data show CDR1 as ENHRY and CDR2 as SYGVKD. Deletions cut 6 bases from V and 2 bases from J, with 17 bases between. CDR3 in amino acids: CAISPTGAMTYEQYF. The CDR3 nucleotides are TGTGCCATCAGCCCGACAGGAGCAATGACCTACGAGCAGTACTTC.

The chain carries TRBV5-1 and TRBJ2-5; 10 bases map to TRBD2. Germline assignment: CDR1 SGHRS and CDR2 YFSETQ. The J segment lost 7 bases and the V segment lost 0 bases, leaving 6 bases of the junction unmatched. CDR3 size: 15 residues. The CDR3 reads CASSLEAGGPVTQYF. In nucleotides, the CDR3 is TGCGCCAGCAGCTTGGAAGCGGGAGGGCCGGTGACCCAGTACTTC.

Many counts were recorded for this clonotype. The chain links TRBV5-1 to TRBJ1-2, with D unresolved. Germline CDR1 and CDR2: SGHRS and YFSETQ. CDR3 length: 13 residues. V lost 0 bases, J lost 8 bases, and 11 bases lay in between. CDR3 in DNA: TGCGCCAGCAGCTTGGGCTCGGGTCCCGGCTACACCTTC. Its protein is CASSLGSGPGYTF.